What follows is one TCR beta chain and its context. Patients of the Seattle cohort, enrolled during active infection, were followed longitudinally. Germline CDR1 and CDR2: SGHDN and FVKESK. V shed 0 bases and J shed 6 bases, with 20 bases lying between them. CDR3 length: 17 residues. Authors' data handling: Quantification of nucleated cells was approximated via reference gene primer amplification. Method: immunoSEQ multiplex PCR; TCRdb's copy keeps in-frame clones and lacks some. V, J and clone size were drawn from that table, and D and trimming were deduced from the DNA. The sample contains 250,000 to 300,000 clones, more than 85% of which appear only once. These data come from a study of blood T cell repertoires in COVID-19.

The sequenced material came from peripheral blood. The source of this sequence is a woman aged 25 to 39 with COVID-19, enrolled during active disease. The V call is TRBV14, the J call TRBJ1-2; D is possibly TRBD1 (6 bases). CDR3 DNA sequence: TGTGCCAGCAGCCAAGATAACTGGCAGGGGTTATGGCATGGCTACACCTTC. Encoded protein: CASSQDNWQGLWHGYTF. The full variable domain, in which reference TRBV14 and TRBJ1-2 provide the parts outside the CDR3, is EAGVTQFPSHSVIEKGQTVTLRCDPISGHDNLYWYRRVMGKEIKFLLHFVKESKQDESGMPNNRFLAERTGGTYSTLKVQPAELEDSGVYFCASSQDNWQGLWHGYTFGSGTRLTVV.